The present TCR beta chain was sequenced within a study of B cell selection in AIRE deficiency. General study points: Patient Tconv cells held around 30% of Treg sequences shared by healthy donors. Only around a tenth of about 3,500 shared Treg sequences were patient-specific; 31.6% healthy-specific.

Conventional CD4 T cells were sorted as CD4+CD127+ cells. Unrelated healthy donors provided the controls. Remarks on this clone: The antigen is unknown.

Clones were read by immunoSEQ multiplex PCR, and TCRdb kept only the in-frame ones, dropping some. The profile shows about 25,000 clones, nearly 97% of them singletons. The V segment lost 4 bases and the J segment 4 bases; nucleotides outside the gene matches: 10. The CDR3 is 15 amino acids. The germline CDR1 and CDR2 sequences are SGHNT and YYREEE (reference sequence). This sequence was found in a human donor in good health. V usage is TRBV5-4 and J usage is TRBJ2-5; 7 bases map to TRBD2. Sequenced: CD4+CD127+ conventional T cells sorted from PBMCs. CDR3 amino acids: CASSRGAGPPETQYF. In DNA, the CDR3 is TGTGCCAGCAGCAGAGGAGCGGGGCCCCCAGAGACCCAGTACTTC.